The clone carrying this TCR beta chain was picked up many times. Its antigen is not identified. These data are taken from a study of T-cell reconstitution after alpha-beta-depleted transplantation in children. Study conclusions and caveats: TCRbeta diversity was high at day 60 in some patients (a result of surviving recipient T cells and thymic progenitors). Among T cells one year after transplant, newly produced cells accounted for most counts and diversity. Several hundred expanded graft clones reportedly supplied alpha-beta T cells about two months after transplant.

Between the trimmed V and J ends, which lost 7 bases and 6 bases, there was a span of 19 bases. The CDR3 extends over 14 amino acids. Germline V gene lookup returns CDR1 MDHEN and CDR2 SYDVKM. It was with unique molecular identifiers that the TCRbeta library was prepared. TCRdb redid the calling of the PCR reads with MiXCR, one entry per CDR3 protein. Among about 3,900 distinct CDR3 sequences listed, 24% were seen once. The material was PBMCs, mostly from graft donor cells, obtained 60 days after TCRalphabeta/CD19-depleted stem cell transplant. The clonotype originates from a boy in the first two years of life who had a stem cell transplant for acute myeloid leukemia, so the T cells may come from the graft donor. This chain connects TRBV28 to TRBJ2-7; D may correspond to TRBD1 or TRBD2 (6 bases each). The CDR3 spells CASTTTGDTLEQYF. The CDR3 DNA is TGTGCCAGCACCACAACGGGGGACACCCTCGAGCAGTACTTC.